This T cell receptor (beta chain) was sequenced during a study of metastatic and nonmetastatic thyroid tumors. Study-level background: Repertoires from malignant and benign thyroid patients were compared across blood and tumor or nodule tissue. Study results and caveats: TCR beta diversity was reportedly significantly higher in malignant thyroid tumors than benign nodules, in blood and tumor.

This clone has a count of ten or more. Its specificity is not known. Under the authors' procedure: To classify distant metastasis in papillary thyroid cancer, a model was built from CDR3 differences across clinicopathological groups. TCRdb used MiXCR to call clones anew from the PCR reads. TCRdb, not the authors, supplied the V and J calls. Here the sample spans tens of thousands of clones, roughly an eighth being singletons. Thyroid surgery took place with no prior treatment in any patient. The CDR3 consists of 16 residues. The germline CDR1 and CDR2 sequences are MNHNS and SASEGT. Trimming took off 6 bases at V and 4 bases at J, with 22 bases between the two ends.

What was sequenced was tumor tissue. The rearrangement joins TRBV6-1 to TRBJ2-7; tentative D call: TRBD2 (6 bases). This clonotype was obtained from a female donor with papillary thyroid cancer or a benign thyroid nodule (not recorded which). Some clones in this sample may be carry-over from other donors' samples. CDR3 nucleotide sequence: TGTGCCAGCAGCGTGGGAGGCGGTGACCTAGGGTACGAGCAGTACTTC. This encodes CASSVGGGDLGYEQYF.